This T cell receptor beta chain derives from a study of regulatory T cells in long-lasting Graves disease. The wider study: Duration of antithyroid drug therapy among newly diagnosed Graves' patients was under 3 months.

General study points: Persistent Graves' patients possessed reduced TCR diversity relative to recently diagnosed ones.

Library construction for TCR beta used iRepertoire HTBI primers and Arm-PCR of CDR3 regions. A single record per CDR3 protein comes from TCRdb applying MiXCR to the multiplex PCR reads. The profile covers around 450,000 distinct CDR3 sequences, with approximately 16% appearing a single time and about 8.3% taken by the ten largest. The time point: newly diagnosed GD, antithyroid drugs for less than 3 months. Extracted RNA from PBMCs served as the source of the TCR library. This clonotype was seen ten or more times. Its matching antigen is unknown. This sample also appeared in a second study, on T cells in Graves' hyperthyroidism and ophthalmopathy.

The sequence derives from a middle-aged woman with Graves disease. The material was peripheral blood mononuclear cells (PBMCs), obtained at new diagnosis, from a patient treated with antithyroid drugs.

This chain's CDR3 is CASSQVRAGANVLTF. The CDR3 region has the DNA TGTGCCAGCAGTCAGGTCCGTGCTGGGGCCAACGTCCTGACTTTC. This chain joins TRBV6-1 and TRBJ2-6; unclear D gene. The CDR3 sequence is 15 residues long. Trimming stripped 5 bases from V and 2 bases from J, with 10 bases between. Germline V gene sequence: CDR1 MNHNS, CDR2 SASEGT.